A selection of T cell receptor beta chains follows, all from one sample in a study of early T cells in non-severe SARS-CoV-2 infection. MiXCR, applied by TCRdb to the 5' RACE reads, yields one record per CDR3 protein. The data hold around 40,000 distinct CDR3 sequences, with approximately 6.6% observed a single time. This sample comprised whole blood, obtained at baseline. These receptors all stem from an adult who was a healthcare worker with PCR-confirmed SARS-CoV-2 infection or an uninfected control (not recorded which). Both conserved end residues are part of each CDR3.

J	V	CDR3
TRBJ1-5	TRBV27	CASSSGQGESSNQPQHF
TRBJ2-7	TRBV27	CASSRTTGGNNGEQYF
TRBJ2-1	TRBV12-3/TRBV12-4	CASSFREAGSYNEQFF
TRBJ2-2	TRBV20-1	CSARADGVGAGELFF
TRBJ1-1	TRBV7-6	CASSPSSFALNTEAFF
TRBJ2-3	TRBV20-1	CSAPPRAGTDTQYF
TRBJ2-7	TRBV6-1	CASRYGRLDSYEQYF
TRBJ2-7	TRBV6-2/TRBV6-3	CASGQGGEQYF
TRBJ1-2	TRBV2	CASSRTPKDGYTF
TRBJ2-3	TRBV11-2	CASSFGGWETDTQYF
TRBJ2-4	TRBV12-3/TRBV12-4	CASTSGGGVEYF
TRBJ1-1	TRBV6-6	CASSYPGQGRTEAFF
TRBJ2-5	TRBV12-3/TRBV12-4	CASSWGLAGQETQYF
TRBJ2-2	TRBV20-1	CSVHSDTGELFF